A single sample is the source of the 4 T cell receptor beta chains below, sequenced in a study of blood T cell repertoires in COVID-19. TCRdb's copy holds only in-frame clones and misses some; the assay was immunoSEQ multiplex PCR. The sample holds roughly 100,000 clones, around 90% seen once. Material: peripheral blood. These TCRs come from a human donor with active COVID-19. The donor label of this sample is uncertain.

This chain links TRBV7-9 with TRBJ2-2; 11 nucleotides align to TRBD2. Germline CDR1 is SEHNR and CDR2 is FQNEAQ (reference sequence). V shed 2 bases, J shed 0 bases, and the junction held 2 bases outside the gene matches. CDR3 length equals 17 residues. CDR3 sequence (DNA): TGTGCCAGCAGCTTAACTAGCGGGGGACCGAACACCGGGGAGCTGTTTTTT. It specifies CASSLTSGGPNTGELFF.

This sequence joins TRBV11-3 and TRBJ2-3, with D possibly being TRBD2 (5 bases). The CDR3 is made up of 14 amino acids. Trimming removed 5 bases at V and 4 bases at J, with 13 bases between. CDR1 SGHNT and CDR2 YENEEA come from the germline V gene. The CDR3 DNA reads as TGTGCCAGCAGCGGGAGCCTGGCCCCAGATACGCAGTATTTT. It yields the protein CASSGSLAPDTQYF.

This clone has more than one count but fewer than ten. The J gene is TRBJ2-7, the V gene TRBV18; D perhaps matches TRBD2 (6 bases). Germline V lookup: CDR1 KGHSH, CDR2 LQKENI. V lost 4 bases, J lost 4 bases, and 14 bases lay in between. The CDR3 has 14 amino acids. The CDR3 nucleotides read TGTGCCAGCTCACTAAGGGACTCACAATACGAGCAGTACTTC. It translates to CASSLRDSQYEQYF. Drawing the rest from reference TRBV18 and TRBJ2-7, the complete variable domain is NAGVMQNPRHLVRRRGQEARLRCSPMKGHSHVYWYRQLPEEGLKFMVYLQKENIIDESGMPKERFSAEFPKEGPSILRIQQVVRGDSAAYFCASSLRDSQYEQYFGPGTRLTVT.

V gene TRBV7-2 combines with J gene TRBJ2-7; 7 positions match TRBD2. Germline V gene data show CDR1 as SGHTA and CDR2 as FQGNSA. V dropped 5 bases and J dropped 4; count of bases not matched to a gene: 14. This CDR3 is built from 16 residues. CDR3 sequence (DNA): TGTGCCAGCAGCACCGATGAGGGGAGGGAAGAGTACGAGCAGTACTTC. Its translation is CASSTDEGREEYEQYF.